The 2 T cell receptor beta chains given below trace back to one sample, sequenced in a study of blood T cell repertoires in COVID-19. Sequencing used immunoSEQ multiplex PCR; TCRdb keeps in-frame clones, though not all of them. Of some 190,000 clones in the sample, around 86% are singletons; the top ten hold approximately 25%. Sequences were obtained from PBMCs or T cells enriched from blood (not recorded which). These receptors were collected from a woman aged 40-49 years in a cohort exposed to, infected with or recovered from COVID-19 (not recorded which).

V is TRBV11-2 and J is TRBJ1-1, with D possibly matching TRBD1 (5 bases). Trimming removed 4 bases from V and 7 bases from J, with 19 bases in between. The V gene's germline CDR1 is SGHAT and CDR2 FQNNGV. This CDR3 is 15 amino acids long. The CDR3 nucleotides read TGTGCCAGCAGCTCCACGTGGGGGGGAAAGGTTGAAGCTTTCTTT. Translated: CASSSTWGGKVEAFF.

This chain connects TRBV4-3 to TRBJ1-2; 11 nucleotides align to TRBD1. The CDR3 sequence is 15 residues long. V shed 3 bases, J shed 5 bases, and the junction held 5 bases outside the gene matches. Germline CDR1 and CDR2: LGHNA and YSLEER. The CDR3, as DNA: TGCGCCAGCAGCCAGGGGGACAGGGGGAGATATGGCTACACCTTC. It specifies CASSQGDRGRYGYTF.